The rows below give T cell receptor beta chains drawn from one sample of a study of T cell changes during pregnancy in multiple sclerosis. Sequencing was performed with immunoSEQ multiplex PCR; in TCRdb, only in-frame clones are kept and a portion is missing. The sample includes over 45,000 clones, roughly 92% of them seen just once. Sequencing used CD8+ T cells from peripheral blood mononuclear cells, obtained in the third trimester of pregnancy. Source of these receptors: a female donor with multiple sclerosis, enrolled in a pregnancy study. Each CDR3 is given with its conserved first and last residue. The order of the fields is CDR3 protein, CDR3 DNA, D gene, J gene, V gene, clone size. A D gene is named only where the DNA matches it firmly. Clone size, where shown, is once, few, many, or a class for clones that have expanded.

cdr3_aa: CASSLLFGGADNTEAFF
cdr3_nt: TGCGCCAGCAGCCTCCTTTTTGGGGGCGCAGATAACACTGAAGCTTTCTTT
d_call: .
j_call: TRBJ1-1
v_call: TRBV4-1
clone_size: .

cdr3_aa: CASSQGLSYEQYF
cdr3_nt: TGCGCCAGCAGCCAAGGACTCTCCTACGAGCAGTACTTC
d_call: .
j_call: TRBJ2-7
v_call: TRBV4-3
clone_size: .

cdr3_aa: CASSFRGRSYGELFF
cdr3_nt: TGCGCCAGCAGCTTCAGGGGGCGAAGTTACGGGGAGCTGTTTTTT
d_call: TRBD1
j_call: TRBJ2-2
v_call: TRBV5-1
clone_size: .

cdr3_aa: CASSLIGQGGGYTF
cdr3_nt: TGTGCCAGCAGCCTCATAGGACAGGGTGGTGGCTACACCTTC
d_call: TRBD1
j_call: TRBJ1-2
v_call: TRBV14
clone_size: .

cdr3_aa: CASSLAGAPIHEQYF
cdr3_nt: TGTGCCAGCAGCTTAGCGGGAGCTCCTATCCACGAGCAGTACTTC
d_call: TRBD2
j_call: TRBJ2-7
v_call: TRBV7-3
clone_size: .

cdr3_aa: CAIKGWGTGGDEQFF
cdr3_nt: TGTGCCATCAAAGGGTGGGGGACCGGGGGGGATGAGCAGTTCTTC
d_call: TRBD2
j_call: TRBJ2-1
v_call: TRBV10-3
clone_size: .

cdr3_aa: CASSFIQGGQPQHF
cdr3_nt: TGTGCCAGCAGTTTCATTCAGGGGGGTCAGCCCCAGCATTTT
d_call: TRBD1
j_call: TRBJ1-5
v_call: TRBV28
clone_size: .

cdr3_aa: CASSYGTPNTEAFF
cdr3_nt: TGTGCCAGCAGTTACGGGACACCGAACACTGAAGCTTTCTTT
d_call: .
j_call: TRBJ1-1
v_call: TRBV6-5
clone_size: few

cdr3_aa: CASSSYTSTEQYF
cdr3_nt: TGTGCCAGCAGCTCATACACTAGCACCGAGCAGTACTTC
d_call: .
j_call: TRBJ2-7
v_call: TRBV11-2
clone_size: .

cdr3_aa: CATATGFNQPQHF
cdr3_nt: TGTGCCACCGCCACAGGGTTCAATCAGCCCCAGCATTTT
d_call: .
j_call: TRBJ1-5
v_call: TRBV28
clone_size: .

cdr3_aa: CASSLRLGGLTYEQYF
cdr3_nt: TGTGCCAGCAGTTTACGGCTCGGGGGGCTCACCTACGAGCAGTACTTC
d_call: .
j_call: TRBJ2-7
v_call: TRBV27
clone_size: .

cdr3_aa: CASSLARPSYEQYF
cdr3_nt: TGTGCCAGCAGCTTGGCCAGGCCATCCTACGAGCAGTACTTC
d_call: .
j_call: TRBJ2-7
v_call: TRBV5-6
clone_size: .

cdr3_aa: CASSPARGGVNEQFF
cdr3_nt: TGTGCCAGCAGCCCCGCCCGGGGGGGGGTTAATGAGCAGTTCTTC
d_call: TRBD2
j_call: TRBJ2-1
v_call: TRBV7-9
clone_size: .

cdr3_aa: CASSPRQGGSEQYF
cdr3_nt: TGCGCCAGCAGCCCAAGACAGGGAGGTAGCGAGCAGTACTTC
d_call: .
j_call: TRBJ2-7
v_call: TRBV4-1
clone_size: .

cdr3_aa: CASSPSGSPLHF
cdr3_nt: TGTGCCAGCAGCCCCTCGGGTTCACCCCTCCACTTT
d_call: .
j_call: TRBJ1-6
v_call: TRBV9
clone_size: .

cdr3_aa: CASSQRQGWSNQPQHF
cdr3_nt: TGTGCCAGCAGCCAAAGACAGGGCTGGAGCAATCAGCCCCAGCATTTT
d_call: TRBD1
j_call: TRBJ1-5
v_call: TRBV14
clone_size: .

cdr3_aa: CASSPDTGELFF
cdr3_nt: TGTGCCAGCAGTCCAGATACCGGGGAGCTGTTTTTT
d_call: .
j_call: TRBJ2-2
v_call: TRBV27
clone_size: .

cdr3_aa: CASSITTVGPLNTEAFF
cdr3_nt: TGTGCCAGTAGTATAACGACAGTTGGCCCCTTGAACACTGAAGCTTTCTTT
d_call: .
j_call: TRBJ1-1
v_call: TRBV19
clone_size: .

cdr3_aa: CASSTGRASNEQFF
cdr3_nt: TGTGCCAGCTCAACCGGGAGGGCCTCCAATGAGCAGTTCTTC
d_call: TRBD2
j_call: TRBJ2-1
v_call: TRBV18
clone_size: .

cdr3_aa: CASSEWGDYGYTF
cdr3_nt: TGTGCCAGCAGTGAATGGGGGGACTATGGCTACACCTTC
d_call: .
j_call: TRBJ1-2
v_call: TRBV25-1
clone_size: few

cdr3_aa: CASRPSGAPYEQYF
cdr3_nt: TGTGCCAGCAGACCAAGCGGGGCGCCCTACGAGCAGTACTTC
d_call: TRBD2
j_call: TRBJ2-7
v_call: TRBV11-2
clone_size: .

cdr3_aa: CASSLRGVMNTEAFF
cdr3_nt: TGTGCCAGCAGTTTACGGGGAGTTATGAACACTGAAGCTTTCTTT
d_call: .
j_call: TRBJ1-1
v_call: TRBV28
clone_size: .

cdr3_aa: CSVPGGGQVQYF
cdr3_nt: TGCAGCGTTCCCGGCGGGGGGCAGGTGCAGTACTTC
d_call: TRBD2
j_call: TRBJ2-5
v_call: TRBV29-1
clone_size: .

cdr3_aa: CASSALLTGELFF
cdr3_nt: TGTGCCAGCAGCGCATTACTCACCGGGGAGCTGTTTTTT
d_call: .
j_call: TRBJ2-2
v_call: TRBV7-6
clone_size: once

cdr3_aa: CASSQAAYEQYF
cdr3_nt: TGCGCCAGCAGCCAGGCCGCCTACGAGCAGTACTTC
d_call: .
j_call: TRBJ2-7
v_call: TRBV4-1
clone_size: .

cdr3_aa: CASSYWTGTGELFF
cdr3_nt: TGTGCCAGCAGCTACTGGACAGGGACCGGGGAGCTGTTTTTT
d_call: TRBD1
j_call: TRBJ2-2
v_call: TRBV7-9
clone_size: .

cdr3_aa: CASSKTWDRESYEQYF
cdr3_nt: TGTGCCAGCAGCAAGACTTGGGACAGGGAGTCCTACGAGCAGTACTTC
d_call: TRBD1
j_call: TRBJ2-7
v_call: TRBV7-9
clone_size: .

cdr3_aa: CASSQVHQGAAGELFF
cdr3_nt: TGTGCCAGCAGCCAAGTTCACCAGGGGGCGGCCGGGGAGCTGTTTTTT
d_call: TRBD1
j_call: TRBJ2-2
v_call: TRBV14
clone_size: .

cdr3_aa: CASSPIWDTGGGQFF
cdr3_nt: TGCGCCAGCAGCCCTATTTGGGACACGGGAGGTGGGCAGTTCTTC
d_call: .
j_call: TRBJ2-1
v_call: TRBV5-1
clone_size: .

cdr3_aa: CASITGAGELFF
cdr3_nt: TGTGCCAGCATCACCGGGGCCGGGGAGCTGTTTTTT
d_call: .
j_call: TRBJ2-2
v_call: TRBV27
clone_size: .

cdr3_aa: CASSPGQGGGNQPQHF
cdr3_nt: TGCGCCAGCAGCCCAGGACAGGGGGGTGGCAATCAGCCCCAGCATTTT
d_call: TRBD1
j_call: TRBJ1-5
v_call: TRBV5-1
clone_size: .

cdr3_aa: CASSTSYQDTIYF
cdr3_nt: TGTGCCAGCAGCACCTCGTACCAGGACACCATATATTTT
d_call: .
j_call: TRBJ1-3
v_call: TRBV28
clone_size: .

cdr3_aa: CASSLMETSGYEQYF
cdr3_nt: TGTGCCAGCAGCTTAATGGAAACTAGCGGATACGAGCAGTACTTC
d_call: TRBD2
j_call: TRBJ2-7
v_call: TRBV7-6
clone_size: .

cdr3_aa: CAWSLVGGGNEQFF
cdr3_nt: TGTGCCTGGAGCCTCGTAGGGGGGGGCAATGAGCAGTTCTTC
d_call: .
j_call: TRBJ2-1
v_call: TRBV30
clone_size: .

cdr3_aa: CAWSVLKTGDNYGYTF
cdr3_nt: TGTGCCTGGAGTGTACTGAAGACAGGAGATAACTATGGCTACACCTTC
d_call: .
j_call: TRBJ1-2
v_call: TRBV30
clone_size: .

cdr3_aa: CASSMWLAAPNTGELFF
cdr3_nt: TGTGCCAGTAGTATGTGGCTGGCGGCCCCGAACACCGGGGAGCTGTTTTTT
d_call: .
j_call: TRBJ2-2
v_call: TRBV19
clone_size: .

cdr3_aa: CALLGGSTNTEAFF
cdr3_nt: TGTGCCCTCTTAGGGGGCTCGACGAACACTGAAGCTTTCTTT
d_call: TRBD1
j_call: TRBJ1-1
v_call: TRBV2
clone_size: .

cdr3_aa: CASSRNRASTDTQYF
cdr3_nt: TGTGCCAGCAGCCGTAACAGGGCTAGCACAGATACGCAGTATTTT
d_call: .
j_call: TRBJ2-3
v_call: TRBV7-9
clone_size: .

cdr3_aa: CASSSTGTSGRDEQFF
cdr3_nt: TGTGCCAGCAGCTCCACCGGGACTAGCGGGAGGGATGAGCAGTTCTTC
d_call: TRBD2
j_call: TRBJ2-1
v_call: TRBV7-9
clone_size: .

cdr3_aa: CASSQDLGELFF
cdr3_nt: TGTGCCAGCAGCCAAGATCTCGGGGAGCTGTTTTTT
d_call: .
j_call: TRBJ2-2
v_call: TRBV4-2
clone_size: .

cdr3_aa: CASSQELAGSYEQYF
cdr3_nt: TGTGCCAGCAGCCAAGAACTAGCGGGGTCCTACGAGCAGTACTTC
d_call: TRBD2
j_call: TRBJ2-7
v_call: TRBV4-2
clone_size: .

cdr3_aa: CASKDLRDSGYEQYF
cdr3_nt: TGTGCCAGCAAAGACCTAAGGGACAGCGGCTACGAGCAGTACTTC
d_call: TRBD1
j_call: TRBJ2-7
v_call: TRBV2
clone_size: .

cdr3_aa: CASSGRGERSEQFF
cdr3_nt: TGTGCCAGCTCCGGACGGGGGGAAAGAAGCGAGCAGTTCTTC
d_call: TRBD2
j_call: TRBJ2-1
v_call: TRBV18
clone_size: .

cdr3_aa: CASSDSRQGSVQETQYF
cdr3_nt: TGTGCCAGCAGTGACTCAAGACAGGGCTCGGTCCAAGAGACCCAGTACTTC
d_call: TRBD1
j_call: TRBJ2-5
v_call: TRBV2
clone_size: .

cdr3_aa: CASSYRVDQPQHF
cdr3_nt: TGTGCCAGCAGCTACAGGGTGGATCAGCCCCAGCATTTT
d_call: .
j_call: TRBJ1-5
v_call: TRBV27
clone_size: .

cdr3_aa: CASSLGRTGGEENGYTF
cdr3_nt: TGTGCCAGCAGCTTAGGCCGGACAGGGGGCGAGGAGAATGGCTACACCTTC
d_call: TRBD1
j_call: TRBJ1-2
v_call: TRBV7-6
clone_size: .

cdr3_aa: CASSQTTPYEQYF
cdr3_nt: TGTGCCAGCAGCCAGACTACCCCCTACGAGCAGTACTTC
d_call: .
j_call: TRBJ2-7
v_call: TRBV7-9
clone_size: .